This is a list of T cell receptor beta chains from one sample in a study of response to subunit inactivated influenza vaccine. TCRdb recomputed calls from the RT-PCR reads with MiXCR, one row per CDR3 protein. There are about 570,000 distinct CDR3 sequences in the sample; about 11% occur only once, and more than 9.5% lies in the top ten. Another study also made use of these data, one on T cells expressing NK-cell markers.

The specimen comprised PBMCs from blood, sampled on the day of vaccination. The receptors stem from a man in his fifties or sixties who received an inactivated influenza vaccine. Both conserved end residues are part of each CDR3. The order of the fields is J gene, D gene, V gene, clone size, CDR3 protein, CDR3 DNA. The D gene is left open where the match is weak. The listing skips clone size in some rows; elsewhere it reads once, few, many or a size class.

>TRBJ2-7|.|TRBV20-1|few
CSARDRMGKHYEQYF
TGCAGTGCTAGGGACCGGATGGGGAAACACTACGAGCAGTACTTC
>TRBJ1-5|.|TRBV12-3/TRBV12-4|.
CASSWRSWREDQPQHF
TGTGCCAGCAGTTGGAGAAGTTGGAGGGAGGATCAGCCCCAGCATTTT
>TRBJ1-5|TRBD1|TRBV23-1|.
CASRAGGDLSDQPQHF
TGCGCCAGCAGGGCAGGGGGCGACCTAAGTGATCAGCCCCAGCATTTT
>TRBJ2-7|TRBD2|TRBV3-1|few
CASSQGLAGEFGEQYF
TGTGCCAGCAGCCAAGGACTAGCGGGAGAGTTCGGCGAGCAGTACTTC
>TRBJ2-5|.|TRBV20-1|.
CSARDYELGETQYF
TGCAGTGCTAGAGATTATGAGTTGGGGGAGACCCAGTACTTC
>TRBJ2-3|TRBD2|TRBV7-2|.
CASSSRTSAGAGDTQYF
TGTGCCAGCAGCAGCCGGACTAGCGCGGGGGCGGGAGATACGCAGTATTTT
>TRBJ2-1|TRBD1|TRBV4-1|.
CTSSQDRGHYNEQFF
TGCACCAGCAGCCAAGATAGGGGGCATTACAATGAGCAGTTCTTC
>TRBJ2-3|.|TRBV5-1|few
CASSSLDWASTDTQYF
TGCGCCAGCAGCTCACTAGACTGGGCTAGCACAGATACGCAGTATTTT
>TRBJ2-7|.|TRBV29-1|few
CSVGVGGEQYF
TGCAGCGTTGGCGTAGGAGGCGAGCAGTACTTC
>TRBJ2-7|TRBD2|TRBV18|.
CASSPQSAGGDEQYF
TGTGCCAGCTCACCACAAAGTGCGGGGGGGGACGAGCAGTACTTC
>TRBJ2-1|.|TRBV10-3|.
CAISPGEHEQFF
TGTGCCATCAGCCCCGGGGAACATGAGCAGTTCTTC
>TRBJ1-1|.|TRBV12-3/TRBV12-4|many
CASRGGRIRNTEAFF
TGTGCCAGCAGGGGCGGTCGGATAAGGAACACTGAAGCTTTCTTT
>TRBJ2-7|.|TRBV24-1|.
CATSGKSPYEQYF
TGTGCCACCAGTGGGAAGAGTCCCTACGAGCAGTACTTC
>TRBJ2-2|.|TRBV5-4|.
CASSLNGGTGELFF
TGTGCCAGCAGCTTGAACGGAGGAACCGGGGAGCTGTTTTTT
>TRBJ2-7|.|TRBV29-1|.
CSASHDYEQYF
TGCAGCGCCTCGCACGACTACGAGCAGTACTTC
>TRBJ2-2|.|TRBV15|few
CATSRPGPPYTGELFF
TGTGCCACCAGCAGGCCGGGACCGCCATACACCGGGGAGCTGTTTTTT
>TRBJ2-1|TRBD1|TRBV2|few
CAGYRGSSGNEQFF
TGTGCCGGATACAGGGGAAGTTCGGGAAATGAGCAGTTCTTC
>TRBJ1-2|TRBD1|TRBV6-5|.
CASSYSLGQGAGYTF
TGTGCCAGCAGTTACTCCTTAGGACAGGGGGCGGGCTACACCTTC
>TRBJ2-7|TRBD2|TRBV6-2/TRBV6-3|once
CASTFLAGSYEQYF
TGTGCCAGCACATTCTTAGCGGGATCCTACGAGCAGTACTTC
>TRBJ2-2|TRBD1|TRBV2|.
CASADRGYAGELFF
TGTGCCAGTGCGGACAGGGGGTATGCCGGGGAGCTGTTTTTT
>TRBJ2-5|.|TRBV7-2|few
CASSLAHRGGETQYF
TGTGCCAGCAGCTTAGCCCACAGGGGAGGAGAGACCCAGTACTTC
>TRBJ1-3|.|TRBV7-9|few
CASSLTDSSGNTIYF
TGTGCCAGCAGCTTGACAGACAGCTCTGGAAACACCATATATTTT
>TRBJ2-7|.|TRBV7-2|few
CASSLNPAYEQYF
TGTGCCAGCAGCTTAAATCCTGCCTACGAGCAGTACTTC
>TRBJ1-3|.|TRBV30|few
CAWSSSSSGNTIYF
TGTGCCTGGAGTTCCTCCAGCTCTGGAAACACCATATATTTT
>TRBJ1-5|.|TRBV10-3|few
CAISDRENQPQHF
TGTGCCATCAGTGACAGGGAGAATCAGCCCCAGCATTTT
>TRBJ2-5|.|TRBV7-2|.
CASSLYPLQETQYF
TGTGCCAGCAGCTTATATCCACTGCAAGAGACCCAGTACTTC